The 3 T cell receptor beta chains presented below share a single source sample, sequenced in a study of CD8+ T cells in alopecia areata. Treatment meaning: oral pan-JAK inhibitor, 5-10 mg twice daily. RNA, once extracted, was reverse transcribed into cDNA for use as the sequencing template. The repertoire was sequenced with immunoSEQ multiplex PCR; TCRdb's copy has only in-frame clones and lacks some. The profile covers a few hundred thousand clones, with approximately 40% appearing a single time and around 2.8% taken by the ten largest. This specimen was CD4+ T cells sorted from blood, taken at roughly week 38, from a patient treated with tofacitinib. The receptors derive from a human donor with alopecia areata.

This clone was picked up a small number of times. The chain is built from TRBV29-1 and TRBJ2-3; D perhaps matches TRBD2 (5 bases). The CDR3 covers 12 residues. V was trimmed by 3 bases and J by 8 bases, leaving 12 bases between them. Germline V gene sequence: CDR1 SQVTM, CDR2 ANQGSEA. CDR3 residues: CSVDPDGVTQYF. For the CDR3, the DNA is TGCAGCGTTGACCCGGACGGGGTTACGCAGTATTTT.

This clone was observed a handful of times. The chain couples TRBV6-5 to TRBJ2-1; no clear D. Trimming cost V 4 bases and J 10 bases, with 17 bases left between them. The germline V gene has CDR1 MNHEY and CDR2 SVGAGI. The CDR3 consists of 14 residues. The CDR3 DNA follows: TGTGCCAGCAGTTTAGCAAAACCGGCACACGAGCAGTTCTTC. This sequence encodes CASSLAKPAHEQFF.

This clone appeared a single time. The chain employs TRBV6-5 and TRBJ2-3; D gene uncertain. The CDR3 has 15 amino acids. Germline assignment: CDR1 MNHEY and CDR2 SVGAGI. Trimming took off 8 bases at V and 0 bases at J, with 15 bases between the two ends. CDR3 region: CASRPSFTSTDTQYF. Written as DNA, the CDR3 is TGTGCCAGCCGTCCTAGTTTCACTAGCACAGATACGCAGTATTTT.